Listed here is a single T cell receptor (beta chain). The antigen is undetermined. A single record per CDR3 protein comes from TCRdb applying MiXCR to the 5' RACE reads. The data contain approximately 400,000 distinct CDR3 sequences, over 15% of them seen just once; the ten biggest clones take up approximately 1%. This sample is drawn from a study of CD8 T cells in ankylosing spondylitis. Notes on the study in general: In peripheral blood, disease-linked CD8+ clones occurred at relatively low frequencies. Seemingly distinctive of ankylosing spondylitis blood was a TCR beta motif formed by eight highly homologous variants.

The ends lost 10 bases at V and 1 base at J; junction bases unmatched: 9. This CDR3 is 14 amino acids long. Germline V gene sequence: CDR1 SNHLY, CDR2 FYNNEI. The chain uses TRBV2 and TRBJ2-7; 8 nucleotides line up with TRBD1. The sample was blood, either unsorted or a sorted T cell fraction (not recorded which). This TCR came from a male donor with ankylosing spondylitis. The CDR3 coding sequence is TGTGCCACCACGCTGACAGGGGTGTCCTACGAGCAGTACTTC. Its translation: CATTLTGVSYEQYF.